The 12 T cell receptor beta chains given below trace back to one sample, sequenced in a study of shared clonotypes between healthy human individuals. Assay: immunoSEQ multiplex PCR; the TCRdb copy retains only in-frame clones and omits some. This repertoire shows under 1,100,000 clones, around 75% found once; its top ten account for approximately 1.5%. The sample comprised memory CD4+ T cells sorted from blood. Stated subset: CD45RA-negative fraction. The origin of the receptors is a man aged 18 to 29 in good health.

The rearrangement links TRBV5-1 to TRBJ2-2, with a possible D match to TRBD2 (5 bases). The ends were cut back, 4 bases at V and 0 bases at J, with 10 bases in the middle. The CDR3 extends over 15 amino acids. Germline-derived CDR1 and CDR2 are SGHRS and YFSETQ. The CDR3 DNA is TGCGCCAGCAGCCCTAGCAACGCGAACACCGGGGAGCTGTTTTTT. Translated: CASSPSNANTGELFF.

This chain links TRBV14 with TRBJ2-1; TRBD2 agrees at 12 bases. Germline-derived CDR1 and CDR2 are SGHDN and FVKESK. This CDR3 has 15 residues. The V and J ends lost 1 base and 10 bases, in that order; junction bases with no gene match: 5. The DNA of the CDR3 is TGTGCCAGCAGCCAAGTACTAGCGGGAGGCCGAGAGCAGTTCTTC. It translates to CASSQVLAGGREQFF.

This chain connects TRBV5-1 to TRBJ2-7; TRBD2 is a possible D gene (7 bases). Germline lookup yields CDR1 SGHRS and CDR2 YFSETQ. Trimming removed 4 bases from V and 6 bases from J, with 17 bases in between. This CDR3 has 14 amino acids. The CDR3 reads CASSGGAGQGEQYF. The CDR3 coding sequence is TGCGCCAGCAGCGGGGGGGCAGGTCAGGGCGAGCAGTACTTC.

The genes are TRBV6-6 and TRBJ2-7, with 8 positions matching TRBD2. The CDR3 consists of 13 residues. Looked up from germline, CDR1 is MNHNY and CDR2 is SVGAGI (reference sequence). V lost 6 bases, J lost 5 bases, and 6 bases stayed unmatched. The CDR3 nucleotides read TGTGCCAGCAGCCCCCCGGGGGGGGACGAGCAGTACTTC. Translated: CASSPPGGDEQYF.

J is TRBJ2-2 and V is TRBV30; 7 positions match TRBD1. CDR3 size: 16 residues. Germline V gives CDR1 GTSNPN, CDR2 SVGIG (reference sequence). J lost 1 base, V lost 3 bases, and 8 bases had no gene match. The CDR3 spells CAWRQKTGLNTGELFF. DNA for the CDR3: TGTGCCTGGAGACAGAAGACAGGGTTGAACACCGGGGAGCTGTTTTTT. The full variable domain, in which reference TRBV30 and TRBJ2-2 provide the parts outside the CDR3, is SQTIHQWPATLVQPVGSPLSLECTVEGTSNPNLYWYRQAAGRGLQLLFYSVGIGQISSEVPQNLSASRPQDRQFILSSKKLLLSDSGFYLCAWRQKTGLNTGELFFGEGSRLTVL.

The chain combines TRBV5-1 with TRBJ1-2; TRBD1 matches 9 bases. Germline V gives CDR1 SGHRS, CDR2 YFSETQ. Trimming at V came to 1 base and at J to 8 bases, leaving 6 bases not matched to a gene. This CDR3 is built from 14 residues. The CDR3 here is CASSLIQGAQGYTF. CDR3 coding DNA: TGCGCCAGCAGCTTGATACAGGGGGCGCAGGGCTACACCTTC.

This clone was seen more than once but under ten times. The CDR3 loop reads CASSDLDRGYTEAFF. The CDR3 DNA reads as TGTGCCAGCAGTGACTTGGACAGGGGATACACTGAAGCTTTCTTT. V gene TRBV2 combines with J gene TRBJ1-1; 9 bases line up with TRBD1. There are 15 residues in the CDR3. Germline trimming cut 3 bases from V and 3 bases from J; bases unmatched to any gene: 5. The germline gives CDR1 SNHLY, CDR2 FYNNEI.

This chain links TRBV18 with TRBJ2-2; TRBD1 aligns across 7 bases. CDR3 length equals 16 residues. J was trimmed by 5 bases and V by 1 base; bases with no gene match: 7. The V gene's germline CDR1 is KGHSH and CDR2 LQKENI. The CDR3 sequence: CASSPLTRGLTGELFF. The CDR3 DNA reads as TGTGCCAGCTCACCACTTACCAGGGGGTTGACCGGGGAGCTGTTTTTT.

For the CDR3, the DNA is TGTGCCAGCAGCGAGAACAGGAACACTGAAGCTTTCTTT. Its protein is CASSENRNTEAFF. V usage is TRBV11-2 and J usage is TRBJ1-1, with D unresolved. Germline lookup yields CDR1 SGHAT and CDR2 FQNNGV. Between the trimmed V and J ends, which lost 5 bases and 1 base, there was a span of 8 bases. The CDR3 is 13 amino acids.

The chain joins TRBV7-2 to TRBJ2-1; TRBD2 aligns across 16 bases. The J segment lost 1 base and the V segment lost 5 bases, leaving 5 bases of the junction unmatched. Germline CDR1 and CDR2: SGHTA and FQGNSA. The CDR3 is 18 amino acids. CDR3: CASSGRGLAGGSYNEQFF. The CDR3 DNA sequence: TGTGCCAGCAGCGGGAGGGGACTAGCGGGAGGGTCCTACAATGAGCAGTTCTTC.

This clone was recorded once. This chain uses TRBV4-2 with TRBJ1-2, with D perhaps TRBD1 (5 bases). The germline gives CDR1 LGHNA, CDR2 YNFKEQ. The CDR3 extends over 16 amino acids. V was trimmed by 4 bases and J by 3 bases, leaving 18 bases between them. The CDR3 loop reads CASSRSPMGGDYGYTF. The CDR3 region has the DNA TGTGCCAGCAGCCGGAGCCCGATGGGGGGGGACTATGGCTACACCTTC.

This rearrangement joins TRBV11-2 to TRBJ2-7; D is ambiguous. Germline loops: CDR1 SGHAT, CDR2 FQNNGV. The CDR3 covers 12 residues. V was clipped by 5 bases and J by 4 bases, with 9 bases between them. The CDR3 reads CASSLMGYEQYF. The CDR3 region has the DNA TGTGCCAGCAGCCTAATGGGGTACGAGCAGTACTTC.